The rows below give T cell receptor beta chains drawn from one sample of a study of early T cells in non-severe SARS-CoV-2 infection. One entry per CDR3 protein results from TCRdb running MiXCR on the 5' RACE reads. The top ten clones hold around a sixth of a sample with about 77,000 distinct CDR3 sequences, approximately 12% of them seen once. Material: whole blood, obtained at baseline. These receptors originate from an adult who was a healthcare worker with PCR-confirmed SARS-CoV-2 infection or an uninfected control (not recorded which). The donor label of this sample is uncertain. CDR3s include the opening cysteine and the closing phenylalanine or tryptophan. The D gene is left open where the match is weak. Expanded clones get a size class; other rows say once, few or many, or leave the size out.

v_call	d_call	j_call	clone_size	cdr3_aa	cdr3_nt
TRBV27	-	TRBJ2-7	few	CASSFTVSYEQYF	TGTGCCAGCAGTTTTACGGTCTCCTACGAGCAGTACTTC
TRBV25-1	-	TRBJ1-2	few	CASSERLGQSGLYGYTF	TGTGCCAGCAGTGAGAGACTCGGACAGTCGGGCCTATATGGCTACACCTTC
TRBV11-3	-	TRBJ2-2	few	CASKSFQGLARGAGELFF	TGTGCCAGCAAAAGCTTTCAGGGGCTGGCCCGTGGAGCCGGGGAGCTGTTTTTT
TRBV20-1	TRBD1	TRBJ1-1	-	CSVPQGANTEAFF	TGCAGTGTACCCCAGGGGGCAAACACTGAAGCTTTCTTT
TRBV6-6	TRBD1	TRBJ2-7	-	CASSYGTGSHEQYF	TGTGCCAGCAGTTACGGGACAGGTAGTCACGAGCAGTACTTC
TRBV29-1	-	TRBJ1-1	many	CSVLSGIEAFF	TGCAGCGTTCTATCGGGGATTGAAGCTTTCTTT
TRBV2	TRBD1	TRBJ1-4	-	CASSDPPDRDWTNEKLFF	TGTGCCAGCAGTGACCCTCCGGACAGGGATTGGACTAATGAAAAACTGTTTTTT
TRBV7-9	-	TRBJ1-2	many	CASKRSGVYGYTF	TGTGCCAGCAAGAGAAGCGGGGTCTATGGCTACACCTTC
TRBV9	-	TRBJ2-7	-	CASSVGGYSYEQYF	TGTGCCAGCAGCGTAGGAGGGTACTCCTACGAGCAGTACTTC
TRBV20-1	TRBD1	TRBJ2-5	few	CSARDRVQETQYF	TGCAGTGCCCGGGACAGGGTCCAAGAGACCCAGTACTTC
TRBV9	-	TRBJ2-2	many	CASSEPGQNTGELFF	TGTGCCAGCAGCGAACCGGGCCAGAACACCGGGGAGCTGTTTTTT
TRBV7-8	-	TRBJ1-1	-	CASSQHQGNTEAFF	TGTGCCAGCAGCCAACATCAGGGGAACACTGAAGCTTTCTTT
TRBV20-1	-	TRBJ1-1	few	CSARGNTEAFF	TGCAGTGCTAGGGGCAACACTGAAGCTTTCTTT
TRBV5-4	-	TRBJ2-1	few	CASSLGGSEQFF	TGTGCCAGCAGCTTAGGGGGATCTGAGCAGTTCTTC
TRBV13	TRBD2	TRBJ2-7	few	CASSSEGLAGFYEQYF	TGTGCCAGCAGCTCGGAGGGACTAGCGGGATTCTACGAGCAGTACTTC
TRBV29-1	-	TRBJ2-3	few	CSVTGHTDTQYF	TGCAGCGTTACAGGGCACACAGATACGCAGTATTTT
TRBV13	-	TRBJ1-2	few	CASSLGRTAYNYGYTF	TGTGCCAGCAGCTTAGGCCGAACGGCTTATAACTATGGCTACACCTTC
TRBV18	-	TRBJ2-4	many	CASSIAANGAKNIQYF	TGTGCCAGCTCAATAGCAGCGAACGGGGCCAAAAACATTCAGTACTTC
TRBV5-4	TRBD1	TRBJ2-7	few	CASSGTDYEQYF	TGTGCCAGCAGCGGGACAGATTACGAGCAGTACTTC
TRBV20-1	TRBD1	TRBJ2-7	-	CSAIGQGAYEQYF	TGCAGTGCTATAGGACAGGGGGCGTACGAGCAGTACTTC
TRBV4-3	TRBD1	TRBJ1-6	-	CASSQDRGGGSYNSPLHF	TGCGCCAGCAGCCAAGATAGAGGGGGCGGCTCCTATAATTCACCCCTCCACTTT
TRBV7-9	-	TRBJ2-7	many	CASSLEGGWQYF	TGTGCCAGCAGCTTAGAGGGGGGCTGGCAGTACTTC
TRBV4-3	TRBD1	TRBJ2-1	few	CASSQVFKTGNNEQFF	TGCGCCAGCAGCCAAGTCTTTAAGACAGGGAACAATGAGCAGTTCTTC
TRBV11-3	-	TRBJ1-4	-	CASSLRQGNEKLFF	TGTGCCAGCAGCTTAAGGCAGGGGAATGAAAAACTGTTTTTT
TRBV10-3	-	TRBJ1-1	many	CAISEQGPNTEAFF	TGTGCCATCAGTGAGCAAGGACCGAACACTGAAGCTTTCTTT
TRBV11-2	-	TRBJ2-7	-	CASSFGSSYEQYF	TGTGCCAGCAGCTTTGGGAGCTCCTACGAGCAGTACTTC
TRBV7-6	-	TRBJ1-5	once	CASSWGKGQPQHF	TGTGCCAGCAGCTGGGGGAAGGGGCAGCCCCAGCATTTT
TRBV3-1	-	TRBJ1-1	many	CASSSRGRNLNTEAFF	TGTGCCAGCAGCTCCCGTGGGCGGAATTTGAACACTGAAGCTTTCTTT
TRBV10-2	TRBD1	TRBJ1-6	few	CAGWDSPNSPLHF	TGCGCCGGCTGGGACAGCCCGAATTCACCCCTCCACTTT